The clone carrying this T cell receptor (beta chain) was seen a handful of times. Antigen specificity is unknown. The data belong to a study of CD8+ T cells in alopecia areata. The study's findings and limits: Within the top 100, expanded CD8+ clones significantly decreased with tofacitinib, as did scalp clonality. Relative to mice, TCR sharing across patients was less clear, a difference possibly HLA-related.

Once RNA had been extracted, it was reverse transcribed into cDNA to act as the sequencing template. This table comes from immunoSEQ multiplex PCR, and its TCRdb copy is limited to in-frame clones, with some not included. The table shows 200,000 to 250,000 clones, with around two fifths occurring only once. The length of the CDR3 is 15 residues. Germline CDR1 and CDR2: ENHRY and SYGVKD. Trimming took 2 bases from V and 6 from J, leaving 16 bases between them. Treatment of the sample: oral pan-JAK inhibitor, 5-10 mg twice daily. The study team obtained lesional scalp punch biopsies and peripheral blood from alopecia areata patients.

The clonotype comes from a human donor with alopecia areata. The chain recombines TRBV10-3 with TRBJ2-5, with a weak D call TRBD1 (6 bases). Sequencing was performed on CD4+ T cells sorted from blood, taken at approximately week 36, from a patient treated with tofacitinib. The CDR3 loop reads CAISEPTGSSQTQYF. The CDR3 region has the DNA TGTGCCATCAGTGAGCCTACAGGGTCTTCACAGACCCAGTACTTC.